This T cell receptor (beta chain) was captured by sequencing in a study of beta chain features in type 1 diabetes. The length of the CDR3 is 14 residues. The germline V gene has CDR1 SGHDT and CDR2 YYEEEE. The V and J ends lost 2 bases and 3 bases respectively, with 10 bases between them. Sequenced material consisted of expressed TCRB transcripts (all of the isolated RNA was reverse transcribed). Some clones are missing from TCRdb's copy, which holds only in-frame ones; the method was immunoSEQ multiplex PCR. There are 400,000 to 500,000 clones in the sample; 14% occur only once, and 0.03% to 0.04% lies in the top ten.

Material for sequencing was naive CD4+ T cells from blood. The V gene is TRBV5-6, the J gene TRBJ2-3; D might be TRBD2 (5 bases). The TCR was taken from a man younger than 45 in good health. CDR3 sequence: CASSLIGKTDTQYF. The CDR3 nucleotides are TGTGCCAGCAGCTTAATCGGGAAAACAGATACGCAGTATTTT. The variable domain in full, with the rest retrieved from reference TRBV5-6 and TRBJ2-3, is DAGVTQSPTHLIKTRGQQVTLRCSPKSGHDTVSWYQQALGQGPQFIFQYYEEEERQRGNFPDRFSGHQFPNYSSELNVNALLLGDSALYLCASSLIGKTDTQYFGPGTRLTVL.